The clone carrying this T cell receptor (beta chain) was counted between two and nine times. TCRdb ran MiXCR on the RT-PCR reads and lists one entry per CDR3 protein. Counted here are about 680,000 distinct CDR3 sequences, over 12% occurring once; the ten biggest clones make up 3% to 4.5%. Germline V CDR1 and CDR2: SGDLS, YYNGEE. This CDR3 has 16 residues. Trimming removed 3 bases from V and 0 bases from J, with 10 bases in between. Sequenced input: memory CD4+ T cells from blood. This TCR derives from a female donor in good health, serving as a healthy control. The V call is TRBV9, the J call TRBJ2-6, with D maybe TRBD1 (5 bases). The CDR3 here is CASSAHQGSGANVLTF. In DNA form, the CDR3 reads TGTGCCAGCAGCGCTCATCAGGGCTCTGGGGCCAACGTCCTGACTTTC.